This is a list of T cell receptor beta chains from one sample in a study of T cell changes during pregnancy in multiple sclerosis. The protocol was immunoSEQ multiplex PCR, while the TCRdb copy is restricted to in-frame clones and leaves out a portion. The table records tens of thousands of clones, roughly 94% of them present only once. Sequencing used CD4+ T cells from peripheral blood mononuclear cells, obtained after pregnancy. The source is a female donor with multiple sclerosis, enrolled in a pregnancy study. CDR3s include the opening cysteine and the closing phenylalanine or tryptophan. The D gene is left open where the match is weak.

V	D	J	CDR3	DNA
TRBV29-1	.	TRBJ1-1	CSASGGYTEAFF	TGCAGCGCCTCGGGGGGGTACACTGAAGCTTTCTTT
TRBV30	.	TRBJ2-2	CAMRVGGELFF	TGTGCCATGAGGGTTGGCGGGGAGCTGTTTTTT
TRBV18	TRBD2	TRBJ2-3	CASSPLAGGNTDTQYF	TGTGCCAGCTCACCTCTGGCGGGAGGCAACACAGATACGCAGTATTTT
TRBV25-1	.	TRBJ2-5	CASSERGETQYF	TGTGCCAGCAGTGAGAGAGGAGAGACCCAGTACTTC
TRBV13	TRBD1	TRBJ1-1	CASSLDRGWTEAFF	TGTGCCAGCAGCTTGGACAGGGGATGGACTGAAGCTTTCTTT
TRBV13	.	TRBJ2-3	CASSSGPGLYTDTQYF	TGTGCCAGCAGCTCGGGGCCGGGACTTTACACAGATACGCAGTATTTT
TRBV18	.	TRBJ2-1	CASSPSGLFSYNEQFF	TGTGCCAGCTCACCATCGGGACTCTTCTCCTACAATGAGCAGTTCTTC
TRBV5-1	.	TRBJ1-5	CASSLDTSNQPQHF	TGCGCCAGCAGCTTGGACACGAGCAATCAGCCCCAGCATTTT
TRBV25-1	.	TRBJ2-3	CASSGEVGTDTQYF	TGTGCCAGCAGCGGAGAAGTTGGCACAGATACGCAGTATTTT
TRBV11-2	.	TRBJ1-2	CASSSSGGLTGYTF	TGTGCCAGCAGCTCCAGCGGGGGGCTTACTGGCTACACCTTC
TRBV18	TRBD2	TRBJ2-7	CASSPLGTSGSYEQYF	TGTGCCAGCTCACCACTAGGGACTAGCGGCTCCTACGAGCAGTACTTC
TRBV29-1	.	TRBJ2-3	CSVATGATDTQYF	TGCAGCGTTGCGACAGGAGCCACAGATACGCAGTATTTT
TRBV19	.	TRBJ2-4	CASQSGTKNIQYF	TGTGCCAGTCAGTCGGGGACCAAAAACATTCAGTACTTC
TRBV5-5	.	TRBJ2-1	CASSSVGGLYEQFF	TGTGCCAGCAGCTCAGTCGGGGGGCTCTATGAGCAGTTCTTC
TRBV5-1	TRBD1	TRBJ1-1	CASRFTGGTEAFF	TGCGCCAGCAGGTTTACAGGGGGAACTGAAGCTTTCTTT
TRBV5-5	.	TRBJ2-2	CASGISATNTGELFF	TGTGCCAGCGGGATTAGCGCCACGAACACCGGGGAGCTGTTTTTT
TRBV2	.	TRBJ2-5	CASRRGGTLETQYF	TGTGCCAGCAGACGCGGTGGTACGCTCGAGACCCAGTACTTC
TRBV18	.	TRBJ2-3	CASSPGGALKDTQYF	TGTGCCAGCTCACCGGGGGGGGCGCTGAAAGATACGCAGTATTTT
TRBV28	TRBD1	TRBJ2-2	CASSSRQGLNTGELFF	TGTGCCAGCAGTTCGAGACAGGGGTTAAACACCGGGGAGCTGTTTTTT
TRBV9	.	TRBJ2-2	CASSDLKGGPDTGELFF	TGTGCCAGCAGCGACCTGAAGGGGGGGCCCGACACCGGGGAGCTGTTTTTT
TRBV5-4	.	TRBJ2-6	CASSLERDRSSGANVLTF	TGTGCCAGCAGCTTGGAGCGCGACAGGAGCTCTGGGGCCAACGTCCTGACTTTC
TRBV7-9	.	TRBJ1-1	CASSLGVMNTEAFF	TGTGCCAGCAGCTTAGGTGTCATGAACACTGAAGCTTTCTTT
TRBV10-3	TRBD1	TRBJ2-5	CAIIPTGNKETQYF	TGTGCCATCATCCCGACAGGGAATAAAGAGACCCAGTACTTC
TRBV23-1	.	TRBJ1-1	CASSRRSTGKAFF	TGCGCCAGCAGTCGAAGGAGTACAGGGAAAGCTTTCTTT
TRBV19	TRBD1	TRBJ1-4	CASSMSPRQGTKLFF	TGTGCCAGTAGTATGTCGCCACGACAGGGAACGAAACTGTTTTTT
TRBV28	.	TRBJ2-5	CASSLLGGLQTQYF	TGTGCCAGCAGTCTCCTGGGGGGACTCCAGACCCAGTACTTC
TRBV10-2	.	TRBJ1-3	CASSLEPLGNTIYF	TGCGCCAGCAGCCTCGAGCCCCTTGGAAACACCATATATTTT
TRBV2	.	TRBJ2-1	CASRFGVGSYNEQFF	TGTGCCAGCAGGTTCGGGGTGGGGTCCTACAATGAGCAGTTCTTC
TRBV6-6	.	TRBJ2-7	CASSPPVQGSTYEQYF	TGTGCCAGCAGTCCTCCCGTACAGGGTTCTACATACGAGCAGTACTTC
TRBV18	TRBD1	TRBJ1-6	CASSPMQGVNNSPLHF	TGTGCCAGCTCACCAATGCAGGGGGTGAATAATTCACCCCTCCACTTT
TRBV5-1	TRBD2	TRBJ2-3	CASRGGGPTDTQYF	TGCGCCAGCAGGGGCGGGGGGCCCACAGATACGCAGTATTTT